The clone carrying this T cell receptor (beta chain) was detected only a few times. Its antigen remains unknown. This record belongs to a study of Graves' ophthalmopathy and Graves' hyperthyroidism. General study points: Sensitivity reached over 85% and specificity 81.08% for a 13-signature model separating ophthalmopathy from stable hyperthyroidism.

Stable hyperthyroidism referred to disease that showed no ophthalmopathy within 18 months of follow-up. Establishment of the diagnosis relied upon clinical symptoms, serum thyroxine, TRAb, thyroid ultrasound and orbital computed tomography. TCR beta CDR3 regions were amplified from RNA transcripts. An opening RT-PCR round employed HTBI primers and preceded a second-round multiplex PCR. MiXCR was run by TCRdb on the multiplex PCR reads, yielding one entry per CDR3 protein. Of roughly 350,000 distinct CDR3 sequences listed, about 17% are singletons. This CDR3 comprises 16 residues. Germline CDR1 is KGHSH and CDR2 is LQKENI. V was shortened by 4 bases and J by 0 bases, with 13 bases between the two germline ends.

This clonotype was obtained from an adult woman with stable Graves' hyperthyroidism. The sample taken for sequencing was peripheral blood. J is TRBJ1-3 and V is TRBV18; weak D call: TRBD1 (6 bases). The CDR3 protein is CASSRSGQVSGNTIYF. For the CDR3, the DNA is TGTGCCAGCTCACGATCGGGACAAGTCTCTGGAAACACCATATATTTT.